This entry lists 20 T cell receptor beta chains sequenced from one sample in a study of control samples from healthy donors and cancer patients. This table comes from immunoSEQ multiplex PCR, and its TCRdb copy is limited to in-frame clones, with some not included. The data hold tens of thousands of clones, with 91% observed a single time. What was sequenced was blood. These receptors were obtained from a man over 45 in good health.

The chain employs TRBV5-1 and TRBJ1-1, with D unclear. CDR3 length equals 15 residues. Trimming took off 4 bases at V and 2 bases at J, with 15 bases between the two ends. Germline CDR1 is SGHRS and CDR2 is YFSETQ. DNA of the CDR3: TGCGCCAGCAGCCCGTCGGGAGGCTTCAACACTGAAGCTTTCTTT. Residues: CASSPSGGFNTEAFF.

The chain uses TRBV19 and TRBJ1-2, with D unclear. The CDR3 consists of 13 residues. In germline, CDR1 is LNHDA, CDR2 SQIVND (reference sequence). The V and J ends lost 5 bases and 4 bases respectively, with 11 bases between them. DNA for the CDR3: TGTGCCAGTAGTGCAAAAACTACCTATGGCTACACCTTC. It encodes CASSAKTTYGYTF.

The chain carries TRBV27 and TRBJ1-1; the D is unclear. There are 14 residues in the CDR3. Deletions cut 0 bases from V and 6 bases from J, with 11 bases between. CDR1 and CDR2 (germline): MNHEY, SMNVEV (reference sequence). The CDR3 nucleotides read TGTGCCAGCAGTTTATCCGGGGTCTCGGCTGAAGCTTTCTTT. This codes for CASSLSGVSAEAFF.

The chain combines TRBV27 with TRBJ1-1; no clear D. CDR3 size: 12 residues. Trimming removed 7 bases from V and 10 bases from J, with 16 bases in between. CDR1 MNHEY and CDR2 SMNVEV come from the germline V gene (reference sequence). DNA of the CDR3: TGTGCCAGCACCGACCAGGCGGGTTCAGCTTTCTTT. It specifies CASTDQAGSAFF.

CDR3 nucleotide sequence: TGTGCCTGGAGTAAAGCGGGGGGCCGCACAGATACGCAGTATTTT. Amino acids: CAWSKAGGRTDTQYF. The chain carries TRBV30 and TRBJ2-3; 9 bases line up with TRBD2. Germline V gene lookup returns CDR1 GTSNPN and CDR2 SVGIG (reference sequence). V was pared by 2 bases and J by 1 base, with 4 bases of the junction left unmatched. The CDR3 is made up of 15 amino acids.

This chain connects TRBV10-1 to TRBJ2-5; TRBD2 is a possible D gene (6 bases). V lost 0 bases and J lost 8, with 7 bases in between. There are 12 residues in the CDR3. Germline CDR1 is WNHNN and CDR2 is SYGVQD (reference sequence). CDR3 coding DNA: TGCGCCAGCAGTGAGTCGGGGGGTACCCAGTACTTC. The encoded protein is CASSESGGTQYF.

The J gene is TRBJ2-1, the V gene TRBV24-1; 9 bases match TRBD1. Germline V gene lookup returns CDR1 KGHDR and CDR2 SFDVKD. The CDR3 has 16 residues. V shed 5 bases and J 7 bases; nucleotides not matched to a gene: 11. DNA for the CDR3: TGTGCCACCAGTGCCGGTCCGGGACAGGGAGGAAATGAGCAGTTCTTC. It yields the protein CATSAGPGQGGNEQFF.

This chain connects TRBV6-2 or TRBV6-3 to TRBJ2-7; TRBD1 matches 7 bases. This CDR3 comprises 13 residues. V shed 5 bases and J 4 bases; nucleotides not matched to a gene: 5. In germline, CDR1 is MNHEY, CDR2 SVGEGT. CDR3 amino acids: CASSPGTEYEQYF. In DNA, the CDR3 is TGTGCCAGCAGTCCCGGGACAGAATACGAGCAGTACTTC.

V gene TRBV9 combines with J gene TRBJ1-1, with 8 bases that match TRBD1. CDR3 size: 12 residues. The junction had 5 bases not matched to a gene; V was cut back by 4 bases and J by 9 bases. CDR1 and CDR2 (germline): SGDLS, YYNGEE. The CDR3 sequence: CASSPWTGKAFF. The CDR3 DNA is TGTGCCAGCAGCCCCTGGACAGGGAAAGCTTTCTTT.

This clone has only one observation. This sequence joins TRBV24-1 and TRBJ2-7, with D possibly being TRBD1 or TRBD2 (5 bases each). Between the trimmed V and J ends, which lost 4 bases and 2 bases, there was a span of 14 bases. The CDR3 contains 15 residues. The germline CDR1 and CDR2 sequences are KGHDR and SFDVKD. CDR3: CATSDSGTNPYEQYF. CDR3 coding DNA: TGTGCCACCAGTGACTCCGGGACGAATCCCTACGAGCAGTACTTC.

The gene calls are TRBV19 and TRBJ1-5, with D possibly TRBD1 on 5 matching bases. Trimming removed 1 base at V and 4 bases at J, with 11 bases between. Germline V gives CDR1 LNHDA, CDR2 SQIVND (reference sequence). The CDR3 is 15 amino acids. The DNA for the CDR3 is TGTGCCAGTAGTATAGCCACAGGCCCTAATCAGCCCCAGCATTTT. Translation gives CASSIATGPNQPQHF.

CDR3 amino acids: CASSDRDRVSQPQHF. CDR3 DNA sequence: TGTGCCAGCAGCGACCGGGACAGGGTTTCTCAGCCCCAGCATTTT. The rearrangement links TRBV11-3 to TRBJ1-5; 9 positions match TRBD1. Germline trimming cut 5 bases from V and 6 bases from J; bases unmatched to any gene: 8. Germline V gives CDR1 SGHNT, CDR2 YENEEA. CDR3 length: 15 amino acids.

The chain carries TRBV6-5 and TRBJ1-1; 7 bases align to TRBD1. Per germline, CDR1 MNHEY and CDR2 SVGAGI. The ends lost 6 bases at V and 3 bases at J; junction bases unmatched: 1. This CDR3 has 12 residues. CDR3 amino acids: CASSQGDTEAFF. The DNA for the CDR3 is TGTGCCAGCAGCCAGGGGGACACTGAAGCTTTCTTT.

This chain links TRBV27 with TRBJ2-7; no clear D. The length of the CDR3 is 11 residues. The V end lost 4 bases, the J end lost 0 bases, and 1 base lay between the germline ends. CDR1 is MNHEY and CDR2 is SMNVEV in the germline V gene (reference sequence). CDR3 nucleotides: TGTGCCAGCAGTTCCTCCTACGAGCAGTACTTC. Protein sequence: CASSSSYEQYF.

The V and J genes are TRBV15 and TRBJ1-3; D gene uncertain. The CDR3 is 15 amino acids. Germline lookup yields CDR1 LNHNV and CDR2 YYDKDF (reference sequence). V lost 0 bases to trimming and J lost 0 bases, with 6 bases between them. The CDR3 sequence: CATSRDWPSGNTIYF. Written as DNA, the CDR3 is TGTGCCACCAGCAGAGATTGGCCCTCTGGAAACACCATATATTTT.

The rearrangement uses TRBV7-2 and TRBJ2-1, with unresolved D. CDR3 length equals 16 residues. V lost 0 bases and J lost 1, with 10 bases in between. Per germline, CDR1 SGHTA and CDR2 FQGNSA. The CDR3 nucleotides are TGTGCCAGCAGCTTAGCGCACGGCGGTTCCTACAATGAGCAGTTCTTC. This encodes CASSLAHGGSYNEQFF.

The rearrangement joins TRBV6-4 to TRBJ2-2, with unresolved D. V gave up 5 bases and J gave up 1 base, with 17 bases separating them. The CDR3 extends over 17 amino acids. CDR1 and CDR2 from the germline V gene are MRHNA and SNTAGT. CDR3 DNA: TGTGCCAGCAGTCTTGCGCTGGCCCTAAGGAACACCGGGGAGCTGTTTTTT. Protein: CASSLALALRNTGELFF.

A single count supports this clone. The rearrangement joins TRBV7-8 to TRBJ1-3; 9 bases map to TRBD1. The CDR3 has 16 residues. Germline lookup yields CDR1 SGHVS and CDR2 FQNEAQ. J gave up 0 bases and V 6 bases, and 6 bases lay outside the gene matches. CDR3 DNA sequence: TGTGCCAGCAGAGGGTGGACAGGGGACTCTGGAAACACCATATATTTT. It yields the protein CASRGWTGDSGNTIYF.

This clone was seen just once. The chain links TRBV7-9 to TRBJ1-6; D is uncertain. The V and J ends lost 3 bases and 7 bases respectively, with 10 bases between them. In germline, CDR1 is SEHNR, CDR2 FQNEAQ (reference sequence). This CDR3 has 14 residues. DNA of the CDR3: TGTGCCAGCAGCTTCGGCCGCAGCAATTCACCCCTCCACTTT. Amino acid sequence: CASSFGRSNSPLHF.

The genes are TRBV30 and TRBJ2-7, with D perhaps being TRBD1 or TRBD2 (5 bases each). Trimming stripped 8 bases from V and 5 bases from J, with 19 bases between. There are 13 residues in the CDR3. Per the germline V gene, CDR1 is GTSNPN and CDR2 is SVGIG (reference sequence). In DNA, the CDR3 is TGTGCCGGATCCCCAGGTGGGGGAAACGAGCAGTACTTC. Protein product: CAGSPGGGNEQYF.